These 20 T cell receptor beta chains share one sample of origin, sequenced in a study of blood T cell repertoires in COVID-19. Repertoires were generated with immunoSEQ multiplex PCR, while TCRdb's copy carries only in-frame clones and drops some. Among fewer than 250,000 clones, around four fifths were seen once, and the ten largest hold 4%. The sample consisted of peripheral blood. These receptor sequences come from a man in his forties or fifties with acute or convalescent COVID-19.

The J gene is TRBJ2-5, the V gene TRBV7-9; a weak D match, TRBD1 (5 bases). The CDR3 contains 16 residues. Trimming stripped 2 bases from V and 5 bases from J, with 18 bases between. Germline lookup yields CDR1 SEHNR and CDR2 FQNEAQ (reference sequence). The CDR3 reads CASSLPLVRVGETQYF. The DNA of the CDR3 is TGTGCCAGCAGCTTACCTTTGGTCAGGGTAGGGGAGACCCAGTACTTC.

The chain links TRBV11-2 to TRBJ2-3; 15 bases fit TRBD2. V shed 4 bases and J 6 bases; nucleotides not matched to a gene: 5. Germline V gives CDR1 SGHAT, CDR2 FQNNGV. The CDR3 spans 16 residues. As DNA, the CDR3 is TGTGCCAGCAGCTCCGGACTAGCGGGAGGGCGTGATACGCAGTATTTT. Translation: CASSSGLAGGRDTQYF.

This rearrangement joins TRBV6-1 to TRBJ1-5, with D uncertain. Germline-derived CDR1 and CDR2 are MNHNS and SASEGT. V shed 3 bases and J shed 1 base, with 10 bases lying between them. This CDR3 has 15 amino acids. The CDR3 loop reads CASSEEDGSNQPQHF. The CDR3 coding sequence is TGTGCCAGCAGTGAGGAGGACGGGAGCAATCAGCCCCAGCATTTT.

This rearrangement joins TRBV13 to TRBJ1-6; 7 nucleotides align to TRBD1. The J segment lost 10 bases and the V segment lost 9 bases, leaving 6 bases of the junction unmatched. CDR3 size: 12 residues. CDR1 PRHDT and CDR2 FYEKMQ come from the germline V gene (reference sequence). The CDR3 DNA follows: TGTGCCAGTCAGGGACAGAAATCACCCCTCCACTTT. It translates to CASQGQKSPLHF.

The chain has TRBV19 and TRBJ2-7; TRBD2 aligns across 14 bases. Per the germline V gene, CDR1 is LNHDA and CDR2 is SQIVND (reference sequence). This CDR3 is 17 amino acids long. The trim removed 5 bases at V and 4 bases at J, leaving 10 bases unmatched. The CDR3 spells CASSPRTSGRFAYEQYF. DNA for the CDR3: TGTGCCAGTAGTCCAAGGACTAGCGGGAGGTTTGCTTACGAGCAGTACTTC. The variable domain in full, with the rest retrieved from reference TRBV19 and TRBJ2-7, is DGGITQSPKYLFRKEGQNVTLSCEQNLNHDAMYWYRQDPGQGLRLIYYSQIVNDFQKGDIAEGYSVSREKKESFPLTVTSAQKNPTAFYLCASSPRTSGRFAYEQYFGPGTRLTVT.

This clone was recorded once. The V call is TRBV28, the J call TRBJ2-7; 8 nucleotides agree with TRBD1. Trimming at V came to 7 bases and at J to 6 bases, leaving 14 bases not matched to a gene. The germline CDR1 and CDR2 sequences are MDHEN and SYDVKM. The CDR3 has 15 residues. The CDR3 loop reads CASTEGQGGVGEQYF. CDR3 sequence (DNA): TGTGCCAGCACCGAAGGACAGGGAGGTGTGGGCGAGCAGTACTTC.

The chain uses TRBV2 and TRBJ1-2; perhaps TRBD1 as D (5 bases). CDR1 and CDR2 (germline): SNHLY, FYNNEI. The CDR3 totals 12 residues. Trimming removed 10 bases at V and 5 bases at J, with 14 bases between. The CDR3 nucleotides read TGTGCCAACGGGGGGAGTGGGTATGGCTACACCTTC. This gives the protein CANGGSGYGYTF.

The chain links TRBV12-3 or TRBV12-4 to TRBJ1-1; D gene ambiguous. Trimming left V 3 bases short and J 1 base short, with 6 bases between. The CDR3 consists of 13 residues. In nucleotides, the CDR3 is TGTGCCAGCAGTTTCGGGTGGAACACTGAAGCTTTCTTT. This translates into CASSFGWNTEAFF.

V and J are TRBV4-2 and TRBJ2-4, with TRBD1 matching 7 bases. There are 15 residues in the CDR3. V trimming: 3 bases; J trimming: 5 bases; junction bases outside the gene matches: 7. From germline, CDR1 is LGHNA and CDR2 YNFKEQ. The CDR3 region has the DNA TGTGCCAGCAGCCACATCGCCGGGACAGAAAACATTCAGTACTTC. Amino acids: CASSHIAGTENIQYF.

This clone was found a few times. The chain combines TRBV5-8 with TRBJ1-3; TRBD1 might be the D (5 bases). This CDR3 has 16 amino acids. The germline V gene encodes CDR1 SGHTS and CDR2 YDEGEE. V was cut by 2 bases and J by 3 bases, with 15 bases left in between. In DNA form, the CDR3 reads TGTGCCAGCAGCTTTGGGCAGGGACTGGTTGGAAACACCATATATTTT. It translates to CASSFGQGLVGNTIYF. Variable domain in full (rest from reference TRBV5-8 and TRBJ1-3): EAGVTQSPTHLIKTRGQQATLRCSPISGHTSVYWYQQALGLGLQFLLWYDEGEERNRGNFPPRFSGRQFPNYSSELNVNALELEDSALYLCASSFGQGLVGNTIYFGEGSWLTVV.

The V call is TRBV2, the J call TRBJ2-7; D not certain. The length of the CDR3 is 12 residues. Germline CDR1 and CDR2: SNHLY and FYNNEI. V was pared by 6 bases and J by 4 bases, with 10 bases between. CDR3 coding DNA: TGTGCCAGCAGCACTATTCGATACGAGCAGTACTTC. Translating gives CASSTIRYEQYF.

The chain recombines TRBV5-1 with TRBJ2-1; 11 nucleotides line up with TRBD2. This CDR3 contains 15 residues. In germline, CDR1 is SGHRS, CDR2 YFSETQ. The V segment lost 4 bases and the J segment 10 bases; nucleotides outside the gene matches: 10. CDR3 coding DNA: TGCGCCAGCAGCGCGGTGGGGAGACTAGCGGGGGAGCAGTTCTTC. Amino acids: CASSAVGRLAGEQFF.

The chain joins TRBV19 to TRBJ1-6; weak D call: TRBD1 (5 bases). The CDR3 totals 15 residues. Germline V gene sequence: CDR1 LNHDA, CDR2 SQIVND (reference sequence). V was cut by 3 bases and J by 5 bases, with 11 bases left in between. CDR3 in amino acids: CASSIGGNHNSPLHF. The CDR3 region has the DNA TGTGCCAGTAGTATCGGGGGGAACCATAATTCACCCCTCCACTTT.

This sequence joins TRBV7-9 and TRBJ1-2; 8 nucleotides align to TRBD1. Per the germline V gene, CDR1 is SEHNR and CDR2 is FQNEAQ (reference sequence). The CDR3 sequence is 13 residues long. V lost 5 bases and J lost 7; bases outside the gene matches: 6. Here the CDR3 DNA reads TGTGCCAGCAGCACAGGACAGGGCAGTGGCTACACCTTC. Protein sequence: CASSTGQGSGYTF.

The V and J genes are TRBV9 and TRBJ2-1; TRBD2 is a possible D gene (5 bases). Germline V gives CDR1 SGDLS, CDR2 YYNGEE. The CDR3 totals 14 residues. V was trimmed by 4 bases and J by 3 bases, leaving 11 bases between them. CDR3 nucleotide sequence: TGTGCCAGCAGCCCCGGGGAATTCTACAATGAGCAGTTCTTC. Its translation is CASSPGEFYNEQFF.

The gene calls are TRBV6-5 and TRBJ2-3, with unresolved D. This CDR3 has 12 amino acids. Trimming stripped 8 bases from V and 3 bases from J, with 9 bases between. CDR1 MNHEY and CDR2 SVGAGI come from the germline V gene. Here the CDR3 reads CASESMTDTQYF. In DNA form, the CDR3 reads TGTGCCAGCGAGTCGATGACAGATACGCAGTATTTT.

This chain's CDR3 is CASSANLGGASYEQYF. The CDR3 DNA sequence: TGTGCCAGCAGCGCCAACCTAGGGGGGGCTTCCTACGAGCAGTACTTC. The chain recombines TRBV9 with TRBJ2-7; D is possibly TRBD2 (7 bases). The CDR3 loop spans 16 amino acids. CDR1 and CDR2 from the germline V gene are SGDLS and YYNGEE. V dropped 3 bases and J dropped 1 base, with 17 bases sitting between them.

The chain combines TRBV28 with TRBJ1-2; 9 positions agree with TRBD1. Per germline, CDR1 MDHEN and CDR2 SYDVKM. The J segment lost 8 bases and the V segment lost 5 bases, leaving 6 bases of the junction unmatched. The CDR3 is 13 amino acids. CDR3 nucleotide sequence: TGTGCCAGCAGTCAGGACAGGGGACGCGGCTACACCTTC. This gives the protein CASSQDRGRGYTF.

This clone was detected only once. This sequence joins TRBV12-3 or TRBV12-4 and TRBJ1-2; TRBD1 is a possible D gene (6 bases). This CDR3 is built from 13 residues. Trimming took off 6 bases at V and 4 bases at J, with 12 bases between the two ends. The CDR3 spells CASSPDRSYGYTF. In nucleotides, the CDR3 is TGTGCCAGCAGCCCCGACAGGAGCTATGGCTACACCTTC.

This clone was detected once. The chain links TRBV7-9 to TRBJ2-7; a possible D gene is TRBD1 (5 bases). Germline V lookup: CDR1 SEHNR, CDR2 FQNEAQ (reference sequence). The length of the CDR3 is 13 residues. Trimming pared 2 bases from V and 6 bases from J, leaving 11 bases between. The CDR3 DNA reads TGTGCCAGCAGCTTACTAGGAAGGGGCGAGCAGTACTTC. The encoded protein is CASSLLGRGEQYF.